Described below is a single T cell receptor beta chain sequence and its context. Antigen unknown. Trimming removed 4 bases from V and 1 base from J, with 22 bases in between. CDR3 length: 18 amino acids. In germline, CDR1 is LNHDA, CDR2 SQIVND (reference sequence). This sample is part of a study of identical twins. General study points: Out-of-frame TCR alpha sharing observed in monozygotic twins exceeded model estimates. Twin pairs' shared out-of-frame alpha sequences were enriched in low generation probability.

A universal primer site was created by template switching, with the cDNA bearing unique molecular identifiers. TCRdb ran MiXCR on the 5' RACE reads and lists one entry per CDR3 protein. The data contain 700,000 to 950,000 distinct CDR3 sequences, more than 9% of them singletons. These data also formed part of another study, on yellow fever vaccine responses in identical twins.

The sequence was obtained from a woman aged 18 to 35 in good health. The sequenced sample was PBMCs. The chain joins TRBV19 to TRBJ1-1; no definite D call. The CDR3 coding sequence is TGTGCCAGTAGTAATGCACGCACAGTAGGGCTTTGGAACACTGAAGCTTTCTTT. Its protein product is CASSNARTVGLWNTEAFF.